The 13 T cell receptor beta chains presented below share a single source sample, sequenced in a study of post-analysis software for immune sequencing data. General study findings and limits: Among five TRBV segments more frequent in patients than controls were TRBV5-6, TRBV5-1 and TRBV20-1.

These receptors' targets are unknown. cDNA libraries for TCR beta contained unique molecular identifiers. TCRdb called the PCR reads again in MiXCR, with one record for every CDR3 protein. The sample has 750,000 to 900,000 distinct CDR3 sequences; about 45% are singletons. Sequenced: blood. Source of these receptors: a girl aged 10 to 17 with multiple sclerosis.

In its sample, this clonotype was seen a few times. V and J are TRBV20-1 and TRBJ2-3, with unresolved D. The CDR3 is made up of 11 amino acids. Per germline, CDR1 DFQATT and CDR2 SNEGSKA (reference sequence). Trimming took off 4 bases at V and 7 bases at J, with 9 bases between the two ends. CDR3 coding DNA: TGCAGTGCTAAGGACCCCAATACGCAGTATTTT. Amino acids: CSAKDPNTQYF.

This clonotype has a handful of counts. The V gene is TRBV20-1, the J gene TRBJ2-1, with 8 nucleotides matching TRBD2. There are 15 residues in the CDR3. Germline CDR1 reads DFQATT; CDR2 reads SNEGSKA (reference sequence). Losses at the gene ends were 4 bases for V and 7 bases for J; bases not matched to a gene: 12. Here the CDR3 reads CSATREVPPFNEQFF. In DNA, the CDR3 is TGCAGTGCTACGCGGGAGGTCCCCCCTTTTAATGAGCAGTTCTTC.

The rearrangement links TRBV20-1 to TRBJ2-1; D perhaps matches TRBD2 (5 bases). Looked up from germline, CDR1 is DFQATT and CDR2 is SNEGSKA (reference sequence). Deletions cut 3 bases from V and 10 bases from J, with 19 bases between. The CDR3 consists of 14 residues. CDR3 in amino acids: CSARWLGFRGEQFF. CDR3 coding DNA: TGCAGTGCTAGGTGGCTAGGATTTCGGGGAGAGCAGTTCTTC.

This chain connects TRBV27 to TRBJ2-6; D remains ambiguous. Germline assignment: CDR1 MNHEY and CDR2 SMNVEV (reference sequence). Trimming shortened V by 7 bases and J by 13 bases, and 5 bases separated the two germline ends. This CDR3 contains 9 residues. The CDR3: CASIEVLTF. CDR3 in DNA: TGTGCCAGCATAGAGGTCCTGACTTTC.

The V call is TRBV20-1, the J call TRBJ2-7; the match to TRBD2 covers 8 bases. The CDR3 is 15 amino acids. With V trimmed by 0 bases and J by 0 bases, 4 bases remained unmatched. Germline V gene sequence: CDR1 DFQATT, CDR2 SNEGSKA (reference sequence). The CDR3 here is CSARDGRANSYEQYF. The CDR3 region has the DNA TGCAGTGCTAGAGACGGGAGGGCCAACTCCTACGAGCAGTACTTC.

The V call is TRBV5-1, the J call TRBJ2-5, with 7 bases fitting TRBD2. The germline V gene has CDR1 SGHRS and CDR2 YFSETQ. This CDR3 contains 14 residues. V was pared by 2 bases and J by 3 bases, with 4 bases of the junction left unmatched. The CDR3 here is CASSFGGRKETQYF. CDR3 bases: TGCGCCAGCAGCTTCGGCGGGAGAAAAGAGACCCAGTACTTC.

The chain uses TRBV6-5 and TRBJ2-4; D possibly uses TRBD1 or TRBD2 (5 bases each). This CDR3 is built from 13 residues. Germline assignment: CDR1 MNHEY and CDR2 SVGAGI. Trimming removed 5 bases from V and 5 bases from J, with 10 bases in between. The CDR3 reads CASSTGAENIQYF. The CDR3 DNA sequence: TGTGCCAGCAGTACCGGGGCAGAAAACATTCAGTACTTC.

The chain couples TRBV11-2 to TRBJ2-6; the D is unclear. This CDR3 is 16 amino acids long. From germline, CDR1 is SGHAT and CDR2 FQNNGV. The V end was cut by 1 base, the J end by 1 base, with 8 bases between. CDR3 nucleotide sequence: TGTGCCAGCAGCTTAGCGACACGGTCTGGGGCCAACGTCCTGACTTTC. It specifies CASSLATRSGANVLTF. The whole variable domain, remainder taken from reference TRBV11-2 and TRBJ2-6, is EAGVAQSPRYKIIEKRQSVAFWCNPISGHATLYWYQQILGQGPKLLIQFQNNGVVDDSQLPKDRFSAERLKGVDSTLKIQPAKLEDSAVYLCASSLATRSGANVLTFGAGSRLTVL.

J is TRBJ1-2 and V is TRBV20-1, with a tentative D call TRBD1 (5 bases). The CDR3 loop spans 15 amino acids. V was pared by 1 base and J by 2 bases, with 14 bases between. Germline CDR1 DFQATT, CDR2 SNEGSKA (reference sequence). The CDR3 sequence is CSARANWDGNYGYTF. The DNA of the CDR3 is TGCAGTGCTAGAGCAAATTGGGACGGAAACTATGGCTACACCTTC.

This chain connects TRBV3-1 to TRBJ2-5, with D possibly matching TRBD1 (5 bases). V was clipped by 0 bases and J by 4 bases, with 15 bases between them. CDR1 is LGHDT and CDR2 is YNNKEL in the germline V gene (reference sequence). The CDR3 is made up of 16 amino acids. The CDR3 spells CASSQESKGFGETQYF. The DNA of the CDR3 is TGTGCCAGCAGCCAAGAGTCGAAGGGGTTCGGAGAGACCCAGTACTTC.

The chain is built from TRBV29-1 and TRBJ2-4; 7 nucleotides agree with TRBD1. CDR3 length equals 12 residues. CDR1 SQVTM and CDR2 ANQGSEA come from the germline V gene. V shed 4 bases, J shed 8 bases, and the junction held 5 bases outside the gene matches. The CDR3 nucleotides are TGCAGCGTTGGAGGGGGCTTGGACATTCAGTACTTC. Translation: CSVGGGLDIQYF.

This sequence joins TRBV20-1 and TRBJ2-1; 9 bases agree with TRBD1. The CDR3 runs to 16 residues. CDR1 and CDR2 from the germline V gene are DFQATT and SNEGSKA (reference sequence). V shed 1 base and J 4 bases; nucleotides not matched to a gene: 8. Here the CDR3 reads CSARGPGTGRYNEQFF. DNA of the CDR3: TGCAGTGCTAGAGGACCGGGGACAGGGCGTTACAATGAGCAGTTCTTC.

The chain carries TRBV14 and TRBJ2-7; TRBD1 matches 9 bases. This CDR3 spans 14 amino acids. The germline gives CDR1 SGHDN, CDR2 FVKESK. With V trimmed by 4 bases and J by 5 bases, 6 bases remained unmatched. The CDR3 region has the DNA TGTGCCAGCAGCCGAACAGGGGGCGCGGACGAGCAGTACTTC. Amino acids: CASSRTGGADEQYF.